This T cell receptor (beta chain) was identified in a study of beta chain features in type 1 diabetes. Findings and caveats of the study: When Type 1 diabetes patients were examined, their TCRB CDR3s proved moderately but significantly shorter in all four CD4+ subsets. With patients and controls alike, PCR might favor shorter templates to an equal degree. Lower insertion and higher deletion counts appeared at VDJ junctions in type 1 diabetes patients.

The entirety of the isolated RNA underwent reverse transcription, so expressed TCRB transcripts were sequenced. Repertoires were generated with immunoSEQ multiplex PCR, while TCRdb's copy carries only in-frame clones and drops some. The sample holds roughly 300,000 clones, approximately 15% seen once. Naive, central memory, regulatory and stem cell-like memory cells within the CD4+ compartment were sorted using CD45RO/CCR7/CD25/CD127/CD95/CD27. With respect to this clone: Its matching antigen is unknown. Other DNA sequences within the sample encode an identical CDR3.

Material for sequencing was naive CD4+ T cells from blood. This clonotype originated in a man aged 30 to 45 with type 1 diabetes.

CDR3 region: CASSLSYEQYF. The CDR3 DNA is TGTGCCAGCAGTCTCTCCTACGAGCAGTACTTC. The J gene is TRBJ2-7, the V gene TRBV2; D uncertain. Germline values: CDR1 SNHLY, CDR2 FYNNEI. The germline V and J ends were trimmed by 5 bases and 0 bases, with 2 bases remaining between them. The CDR3 is 11 amino acids.